The 32 T cell receptor beta chains listed next were all sequenced from one sample in a study of control samples from healthy donors and cancer patients. Sequencing used immunoSEQ multiplex PCR; TCRdb keeps in-frame clones, though not all of them. The sample has 78,000 or so clones, 84% seen once; the top ten hold over 12%. Material for sequencing was blood. The receptors here all came from a man in his fifties in good health.

This chain uses TRBV15 with TRBJ2-2, with D perhaps TRBD1 (5 bases). Per the germline V gene, CDR1 is LNHNV and CDR2 is YYDKDF (reference sequence). The length of the CDR3 is 15 residues. V lost 6 bases and J lost 2, with 13 bases in between. CDR3 bases: TGTGCCACCAGAGATGACAGATCCAACACCGGGGAGCTGTTTTTT. This codes for CATRDDRSNTGELFF. The full variable domain, completed using reference TRBV15 and TRBJ2-2, is DAMVIQNPRYQVTQFGKPVTLSCSQTLNHNVMYWYQQKSSQAPKLLFHYYDKDFNNEADTPDNFQSRRPNTSFCFLDIRSPGLGDTAMYLCATRDDRSNTGELFFGEGSRLTVL.

The J gene is TRBJ2-5, the V gene TRBV7-2, with D unresolved. Per the germline V gene, CDR1 is SGHTA and CDR2 is FQGNSA. The CDR3 length is 13 residues. Trimming removed 5 bases from V and 5 bases from J, with 12 bases in between. CDR3 coding DNA: TGTGCCAGCAGCCTCCAGGTCGAGGAGACCCAGTACTTC. Protein product: CASSLQVEETQYF.

CDR3 sequence: CSASSGGTDTQYF. CDR3 DNA: TGCAGTGCTAGTAGCGGCGGCACAGATACGCAGTATTTT. This chain joins TRBV20-1 and TRBJ2-3, with TRBD2 as a possible D gene (6 bases). CDR3 size: 13 residues. V was trimmed by 3 bases and J by 1 base, leaving 8 bases between them. CDR1 and CDR2 from the germline V gene are DFQATT and SNEGSKA (reference sequence).

The genes are TRBV7-9 and TRBJ2-3; a weak D match, TRBD2 (8 bases). The CDR3 is made up of 16 amino acids. Germline CDR1 SEHNR, CDR2 FQNEAQ (reference sequence). Trimming took off 8 bases at V and 3 bases at J, with 21 bases between the two ends. CDR3 bases: TGTGCCAGCTCCCATCGGGAGGGGGCTTTGACAGATACGCAGTATTTT. Encoded protein: CASSHREGALTDTQYF.

The rearrangement joins TRBV7-3 to TRBJ2-1; tentatively, D is TRBD1 or TRBD2 (6 bases each). The CDR3 is made up of 17 amino acids. The V gene lost 5 bases and the J gene lost 6 bases, with 23 bases spanning the gap. The germline V gene has CDR1 SGHTA and CDR2 FQGTGA. The CDR3 coding sequence is TGTGCCAGCAGCCAGAAACCCCGGGGGCTCATCCCCAATGAGCAGTTCTTC. Protein product: CASSQKPRGLIPNEQFF.

The gene calls are TRBV7-8 and TRBJ1-1; D possibly corresponds to TRBD1 (5 bases). From germline, CDR1 is SGHVS and CDR2 FQNEAQ. The CDR3 is made up of 16 amino acids. Trimming took 1 base from V and 1 from J, leaving 13 bases between them. CDR3 sequence reads: CASSLVSGYGNTEAFF. Here the CDR3 DNA reads TGTGCCAGCAGCTTAGTATCAGGGTATGGGAACACTGAAGCTTTCTTT.

V and J are TRBV2 and TRBJ2-3; TRBD2 agrees at 10 bases. This CDR3 comprises 18 residues. The V gene's germline CDR1 is SNHLY and CDR2 FYNNEI. J gave up 11 bases and V 8 bases, and 25 bases lay outside the gene matches. CDR3 loop: CASRTGGISGRPPPRQYF. The CDR3 DNA reads as TGTGCCAGCCGTACTGGGGGGATTAGCGGGAGGCCACCCCCCCGGCAGTATTTT.

The J gene is TRBJ2-5, the V gene TRBV19, with 11 bases matching TRBD2. Germline CDR1 LNHDA, CDR2 SQIVND (reference sequence). This CDR3 contains 15 residues. The trim removed 6 bases at V and 2 bases at J, leaving 5 bases unmatched. As DNA, the CDR3 is TGTGCCAGTAGCGGGACTAGCGGTCTTCAAGAGACCCAGTACTTC. Translated: CASSGTSGLQETQYF.

The rearrangement joins TRBV6-5 to TRBJ2-3, with D unclear. Germline V gene sequence: CDR1 MNHEY, CDR2 SVGAGI. The CDR3 is 13 amino acids. V was clipped by 2 bases and J by 2 bases, with 5 bases between them. DNA of the CDR3: TGTGCCAGCAGTTACGCTCCCACAGATACGCAGTATTTT. Protein product: CASSYAPTDTQYF.

The chain recombines TRBV28 with TRBJ2-7; TRBD1 is a possible D gene (5 bases). The ends were cut back, 1 base at V and 3 bases at J, with 16 bases in the middle. Germline V gene sequence: CDR1 MDHEN, CDR2 SYDVKM. The CDR3 loop spans 16 amino acids. CDR3 DNA sequence: TGTGCCAGCAGTTTATCAGGGTCTCGGACGTTCTACGAGCAGTACTTC. It codes for CASSLSGSRTFYEQYF.

The chain has TRBV10-2 and TRBJ1-6; tentative D call: TRBD1 (6 bases). The CDR3 consists of 14 residues. CDR1 and CDR2 (germline): WSHSY, SAAADI. The V and J ends lost 4 bases and 7 bases respectively, with 11 bases between them. Here the CDR3 DNA reads TGCGCCAGCAGTGGGACAGAGGGGAATTCACCCCTCCACTTT. Translating it yields CASSGTEGNSPLHF.

The chain couples TRBV24-1 to TRBJ1-4; 10 bases map to TRBD1. V lost 5 bases, J lost 8 bases, and 7 bases stayed unmatched. This CDR3 contains 15 residues. CDR1 is KGHDR, CDR2 SFDVKD, per germline. The CDR3 DNA reads as TGTGCCACCAGTGGCGCAGGGACAGGGGAAGAAAAACTGTTTTTT. It encodes CATSGAGTGEEKLFF.

The genes are TRBV24-1 and TRBJ2-7; D is uncertain. Germline V lookup: CDR1 KGHDR, CDR2 SFDVKD. The CDR3 extends over 14 amino acids. Trimming left V 10 bases short and J 0 bases short, with 15 bases between. CDR3 bases: TGTGCCACTCCTAGGCAACCATACTCCTACGAGCAGTACTTC. Encoded protein: CATPRQPYSYEQYF.

This chain joins TRBV27 and TRBJ2-2, with D uncertain. CDR1 MNHEY and CDR2 SMNVEV come from the germline V gene (reference sequence). CDR3 size: 16 residues. V lost 0 bases and J lost 0, with 8 bases in between. The CDR3 DNA sequence: TGTGCCAGCAGTTTATCGATTTTCCCGAACACCGGGGAGCTGTTTTTT. Translated: CASSLSIFPNTGELFF.

The chain recombines TRBV7-9 with TRBJ2-1; D might be TRBD2 (5 bases). Deletions cut 1 base from V and 7 bases from J, with 11 bases between. This CDR3 contains 14 residues. Germline V gene lookup returns CDR1 SEHNR and CDR2 FQNEAQ (reference sequence). The CDR3 DNA follows: TGTGCCAGCAGCTTAGAACTAGTGGGAAATGAGCAGTTCTTC. Residues: CASSLELVGNEQFF.

The chain uses TRBV4-3 and TRBJ1-2; D remains unclear. From germline, CDR1 is LGHNA and CDR2 YSLEER. Between the trimmed V and J ends, which lost 0 bases and 1 base, there was a span of 12 bases. The CDR3 extends over 16 amino acids. The CDR3 is CASSQDFSGVNYGYTF. The CDR3 DNA is TGCGCCAGCAGCCAAGATTTCAGCGGGGTTAACTATGGCTACACCTTC.

The chain recombines TRBV6-2 or TRBV6-3 with TRBJ1-1; D is unresolved. The CDR3 loop spans 14 amino acids. Trimming took 0 bases from V and 11 from J, leaving 16 bases between them. Germline loops: CDR1 MNHEY, CDR2 SVGEGT. In nucleotides, the CDR3 is TGTGCCAGCAGTTACTCGAGCCAGCTAAGGAGGGCTTTCTTT. This translates into CASSYSSQLRRAFF.

A single count supports this clone. The chain carries TRBV3-1 (or the pseudogene TRBV3-2) and TRBJ2-2; the match to TRBD2 covers 7 bases. Trimming took 0 bases from V and 7 from J; bases not matched to a gene: 11. The CDR3 is 17 amino acids. Germline CDR1 is LGHDT and CDR2 is YNNKEL (reference sequence). CDR3 sequence (DNA): TGTGCCAGCAGCCAAGAGGCTGGGGGGAGGGTCGGCGGGGAGCTGTTTTTT. Residues: CASSQEAGGRVGGELFF.

The rearrangement uses TRBV28 and TRBJ1-5; 8 positions agree with TRBD1. CDR1 is MDHEN and CDR2 is SYDVKM in the germline V gene. Germline trimming cut 9 bases from V and 4 bases from J; bases unmatched to any gene: 11. This CDR3 comprises 15 residues. CDR3 bases: TGTGCCAGTCATCGGACAGGGTTGTCGAATCAGCCCCAGCATTTT. This sequence encodes CASHRTGLSNQPQHF. The variable domain in full, completed from reference TRBV28 and TRBJ1-5, reads DVKVTQSSRYLVKRTGEKVFLECVQDMDHENMFWYRQDPGLGLRLIYFSYDVKMKEKGDIPEGYSVSREKKERFSLILESASTNQTSMYLCASHRTGLSNQPQHFGDGTRLSIL.

The V call is TRBV2, the J call TRBJ1-5; 8 positions match TRBD1. CDR3 length: 15 residues. The germline gives CDR1 SNHLY, CDR2 FYNNEI. The V and J ends lost 7 bases and 1 base, in that order; junction bases with no gene match: 6. The CDR3 region is CASKPDRVSNQPQHF. The CDR3 coding sequence is TGTGCCAGCAAACCGGACAGGGTAAGCAATCAGCCCCAGCATTTT.

The chain combines TRBV5-1 with TRBJ1-6; D gene ambiguous. The germline V and J ends were trimmed by 1 base and 0 bases, with 8 bases remaining between them. This CDR3 has 16 amino acids. Germline V gives CDR1 SGHRS, CDR2 YFSETQ. The chain's CDR3 is CASSLSFGSYNSPLHF. CDR3 DNA sequence: TGCGCCAGCAGCTTGTCGTTTGGCTCCTATAATTCACCCCTCCACTTT.

This clone was counted only a few times. The genes are TRBV12-3 or TRBV12-4 and TRBJ2-2, with D possibly TRBD2 on 5 matching bases. Trimming left V 10 bases short and J 5 bases short, with 11 bases between. The CDR3 sequence is 12 residues long. CDR3 bases: TGTGCCAACCGACGGGGTACCGGGGAGCTGTTTTTT. As protein: CANRRGTGELFF.

The CDR3 protein is CASSLWDSSTDTQYF. CDR3 DNA sequence: TGTGCCAGTAGTTTGTGGGACAGTAGCACAGATACGCAGTATTTT. This chain joins TRBV19 and TRBJ2-3; 7 bases agree with TRBD1. Germline CDR1 reads LNHDA; CDR2 reads SQIVND (reference sequence). This CDR3 has 15 amino acids. V was pared by 5 bases and J by 0 bases, with 5 bases of the junction left unmatched.

The chain employs TRBV11-3 and TRBJ2-1; 10 nucleotides align to TRBD2. The CDR3 sequence is 16 residues long. Per germline, CDR1 SGHNT and CDR2 YENEEA. Unmatched junction bases numbered 10, after V lost 5 bases and J lost 6 bases. CDR3 coding DNA: TGTGCCAGCAGCCCCCCTGCTAGCGGGAGCCTCAATGAGCAGTTCTTC. Its protein is CASSPPASGSLNEQFF.

This clone showed up just a few times. V usage is TRBV29-1 and J usage is TRBJ2-1; D uncertain. This CDR3 is 13 amino acids long. Germline CDR1 SQVTM, CDR2 ANQGSEA. The V end lost 4 bases, the J end lost 5 bases, and 12 bases lay between the germline ends. CDR3 coding DNA: TGCAGCGTTGCTCCTACCCGAAACAATGAGCAGTTCTTC. This sequence encodes CSVAPTRNNEQFF.

The rearrangement joins TRBV3-1 (or the pseudogene TRBV3-2) to TRBJ2-1, with D perhaps being TRBD1 or TRBD2 (5 bases each). CDR1 is LGHDT and CDR2 is YNNKEL in the germline V gene (reference sequence). With 6 bases removed from V and 9 bases from J, the gap between germline ends came to 12 bases. This CDR3 is 12 amino acids long. CDR3 DNA sequence: TGTGCCAGCAGGCCGGGGCTAGGTGAGCAGTTCTTC. This encodes CASRPGLGEQFF.

This clone was found a few times. The chain employs TRBV4-2 and TRBJ1-6; a possible D gene is TRBD1 (5 bases). Germline V gene data show CDR1 as LGHNA and CDR2 as YNFKEQ. The CDR3 extends over 14 amino acids. V shed 3 bases and J shed 8 bases, with 11 bases lying between them. DNA of the CDR3: TGTGCCAGCAGCCACCAGGGAACGGATTCACCCCTCCACTTT. This translates into CASSHQGTDSPLHF.

This chain connects TRBV21-1 to TRBJ2-7. TRBV21-1 represents a pseudogene. The CDR3 is 17 residues long. The DNA of the CDR3 is TGTGCCAGCAGCAATGACATTAGAACTAAGTTAGCCTACGAGCAGTACTTC. Amino acids: CASSNDIRTKLAYEQYF.

The rearrangement joins TRBV6-5 to TRBJ1-5; D unclear. CDR3 size: 14 residues. V was trimmed by 2 bases and J by 5 bases, leaving 10 bases between them. Looked up from germline, CDR1 is MNHEY and CDR2 is SVGAGI. CDR3 sequence: CASSYTTGDQPQHF. CDR3 in DNA: TGTGCCAGCAGTTACACGACCGGTGATCAGCCCCAGCATTTT.

CDR3 nucleotide sequence: TGTGCCAGCAGCCGCTACGAGGGACAGAACAATGAGCAGTTCTTC. As protein: CASSRYEGQNNEQFF. V gene TRBV9 combines with J gene TRBJ2-1; 7 bases line up with TRBD1. The CDR3 totals 15 residues. In germline, CDR1 is SGDLS, CDR2 YYNGEE. V lost 4 bases, J lost 5 bases, and 9 bases stayed unmatched.

V usage is TRBV30 and J usage is TRBJ1-6, with TRBD1 matching over 9 bases. V lost 0 bases, J lost 8 bases, and 5 bases stayed unmatched. Germline CDR1 GTSNPN, CDR2 SVGIG (reference sequence). This CDR3 is 15 amino acids long. The CDR3 DNA reads TGTGCCTGGAGTGTAGGGGGACAGGGTGATTCACCCCTCCACTTT. Protein: CAWSVGGQGDSPLHF.

The genes are TRBV9 and TRBJ2-1; TRBD1 agrees at 8 bases. This CDR3 has 15 residues. Germline V lookup: CDR1 SGDLS, CDR2 YYNGEE. J lost 5 bases, V lost 2 bases, and 6 bases had no gene match. Written as DNA, the CDR3 is TGTGCCAGCAGCGTCGTTGGACAGGGTAACAATGAGCAGTTCTTC. Translating gives CASSVVGQGNNEQFF.